The 30 T cell receptor beta chains listed next were all sequenced from one sample in a study of cytomegalovirus exposure and HLA in healthy donors. Sequenced by immunoSEQ multiplex PCR; TCRdb stores in-frame clones only, minus some. The table shows about 130,000 clones, with 89% occurring only once. The material sequenced was PBMCs. Source of these receptors: a young woman in good health and CMV-seropositive.

The CDR3 coding sequence is TGTGCCAGCAGTCGCGCGGGACAGGCTAATACGCAGTATTTT. Translation: CASSRAGQANTQYF. The genes are TRBV28 and TRBJ2-3; 8 bases align to TRBD1. Per the germline V gene, CDR1 is MDHEN and CDR2 is SYDVKM. The CDR3 is 14 amino acids. V was pared by 5 bases and J by 7 bases, with 8 bases of the junction left unmatched. The whole variable domain, remainder taken from reference TRBV28 and TRBJ2-3, is DVKVTQSSRYLVKRTGEKVFLECVQDMDHENMFWYRQDPGLGLRLIYFSYDVKMKEKGDIPEGYSVSREKKERFSLILESASTNQTSMYLCASSRAGQANTQYFGPGTRLTVL.

This chain links TRBV19 with TRBJ2-2; the D is unclear. The V end lost 7 bases, the J end lost 3 bases, and 12 bases lay between the germline ends. The germline gives CDR1 LNHDA, CDR2 SQIVND (reference sequence). The CDR3 runs to 14 residues. In DNA, the CDR3 is TGTGCCAGTACCCTGGTGGGCTACACCGGGGAGCTGTTTTTT. Its protein product is CASTLVGYTGELFF. Together with reference TRBV19 and TRBJ2-2, the CDR3 gives the full variable domain: DGGITQSPKYLFRKEGQNVTLSCEQNLNHDAMYWYRQDPGQGLRLIYYSQIVNDFQKGDIAEGYSVSREKKESFPLTVTSAQKNPTAFYLCASTLVGYTGELFFGEGSRLTVL.

The rearrangement uses TRBV19 and TRBJ1-6; D is unclear. The germline gives CDR1 LNHDA, CDR2 SQIVND (reference sequence). V was cut by 5 bases and J by 0 bases, with 8 bases left in between. There are 15 residues in the CDR3. CDR3 residues: CASSVGSSYNSPLHF. Here the CDR3 DNA reads TGTGCCAGTAGTGTTGGGAGCTCCTATAATTCACCCCTCCACTTT.

The chain uses TRBV7-6 and TRBJ1-6; 8 bases match TRBD1. CDR1 and CDR2 from the germline V gene are SGHVS and FNYEAQ. Unmatched junction bases numbered 7, after V lost 4 bases and J lost 11 bases. The CDR3 contains 14 residues. In nucleotides, the CDR3 is TGTGCCAGCAGCTACGGAAAGGGACAGGCACCCCTCCACTTT. This gives the protein CASSYGKGQAPLHF.

The chain combines TRBV19 with TRBJ1-6; tentative D call: TRBD1 (6 bases). The CDR3 has 14 residues. Trimming pared 5 bases from V and 8 bases from J, leaving 13 bases between. Germline CDR1 and CDR2: LNHDA and SQIVND (reference sequence). This CDR3 reads CASSSAGAYSPLHF. CDR3 sequence (DNA): TGTGCCAGTAGTTCGGCGGGGGCATATTCACCCCTCCACTTT.

The chain is built from TRBV18 and TRBJ2-7; D is perhaps TRBD1 (5 bases). The length of the CDR3 is 15 residues. The germline V gene has CDR1 KGHSH and CDR2 LQKENI. V was pared by 6 bases and J by 0 bases, with 15 bases between. The DNA for the CDR3 is TGTGCCAGCTCTCTCGGGCAGGGTAGCTCCTACGAGCAGTACTTC. It codes for CASSLGQGSSYEQYF.

This sequence joins TRBV19 and TRBJ1-2; D unresolved. From germline, CDR1 is LNHDA and CDR2 SQIVND (reference sequence). Between the trimmed V and J ends, which lost 0 bases and 3 bases, there was a span of 11 bases. The CDR3 is 15 residues long. CDR3 sequence (DNA): TGTGCCAGTAGTATAGATGTCTCCGGGGACTATGGCTACACCTTC. This encodes CASSIDVSGDYGYTF.

The genes are TRBV14 and TRBJ1-5; possibly TRBD1 for D (6 bases). Germline CDR1 is SGHDN and CDR2 is FVKESK. This CDR3 has 12 amino acids. V shed 4 bases and J shed 6 bases, with 7 bases lying between them. The CDR3 spells CASSPQGQPQHF. The CDR3 bases are TGTGCCAGCAGCCCACAGGGTCAGCCCCAGCATTTT.

The chain has TRBV30 and TRBJ1-1, with D possibly matching TRBD1 (6 bases). The CDR3 sequence is 11 residues long. Looked up from germline, CDR1 is GTSNPN and CDR2 is SVGIG (reference sequence). V was clipped by 4 bases and J by 11 bases, with 14 bases between them. CDR3 in amino acids: CAWNRQVEAFF. CDR3 DNA sequence: TGTGCCTGGAACCGACAGGTTGAGGCTTTCTTT.

This chain joins TRBV25-1 and TRBJ2-1; 10 positions match TRBD2. V lost 7 bases and J lost 7; bases outside the gene matches: 7. The CDR3 consists of 14 residues. In germline, CDR1 is MGHDK, CDR2 SYGVNS. CDR3 DNA sequence: TGTGCCAGCATGAAGAGCGGGGGGGCAAATGAGCAGTTCTTC. Translated, it gives CASMKSGGANEQFF.

V and J are TRBV6-5 and TRBJ2-7; 9 bases map to TRBD2. CDR1 and CDR2 (germline): MNHEY, SVGAGI. Germline trimming cut 2 bases from V and 5 bases from J; bases unmatched to any gene: 7. The CDR3 contains 15 residues. CDR3 in amino acids: CASSYPGLASDEQYF. The CDR3 nucleotides read TGTGCCAGCAGTTACCCGGGACTAGCTAGCGACGAGCAGTACTTC.

J is TRBJ2-7 and V is TRBV7-4; D gene unclear. Germline V gene lookup returns CDR1 SGHVT and CDR2 SQSDAQ. Trimming pared 10 bases from V and 5 bases from J, leaving 9 bases between. The CDR3 runs to 10 residues. The CDR3 DNA follows: TGTGCCAACCCTATAAACGAGCAGTACTTC. Translated, it gives CANPINEQYF.

V is TRBV7-6 and J is TRBJ2-7; 10 bases align to TRBD2. The germline V gene has CDR1 SGHVS and CDR2 FNYEAQ. V trimming: 1 base; J trimming: 2 bases; junction bases outside the gene matches: 2. The CDR3 runs to 15 residues. The CDR3 nucleotides read TGTGCCAGCAGCTTAGAGCGGGGGGGCCCCTACGAGCAGTACTTC. Translated: CASSLERGGPYEQYF.

The rearrangement uses TRBV7-6 and TRBJ2-1, with 9 bases lining up with TRBD1. Germline V gene sequence: CDR1 SGHVS, CDR2 FNYEAQ. The length of the CDR3 is 16 residues. Trimming removed 0 bases from V and 5 bases from J; junction bases left unmatched: 5. For the CDR3, the DNA is TGTGCCAGCAGCTTAGCTGGGGGACAGGGCGACAATGAGCAGTTCTTC. Its protein is CASSLAGGQGDNEQFF.

The rearrangement links TRBV9 to TRBJ2-3; 7 bases fit TRBD1. Per the germline V gene, CDR1 is SGDLS and CDR2 is YYNGEE. The CDR3 has 17 amino acids. V lost 2 bases, J lost 1 base, and 10 bases stayed unmatched. The CDR3 coding sequence is TGTGCCAGCAGCGTTTATTCAGACAGGGCAGGCACAGATACGCAGTATTTT. Translation: CASSVYSDRAGTDTQYF.

The V call is TRBV6-5, the J call TRBJ2-7, with TRBD2 matching 8 bases. CDR3 size: 15 residues. Germline V gene lookup returns CDR1 MNHEY and CDR2 SVGAGI. The ends lost 7 bases at V and 0 bases at J; junction bases unmatched: 8. CDR3 DNA: TGTGCCAGCACCCTCGCGGGGGGCTCCTCCTACGAGCAGTACTTC. Encoded protein: CASTLAGGSSYEQYF.

The chain recombines TRBV30 with TRBJ2-6; maybe TRBD2 (5 bases). Trimming shortened V by 2 bases and J by 0 bases, and 8 bases separated the two germline ends. This CDR3 spans 15 amino acids. Germline-derived CDR1 and CDR2 are GTSNPN and SVGIG (reference sequence). DNA of the CDR3: TGTGCCTGGAGTCCTGGGAGCTCTGGGGCCAACGTCCTGACTTTC. Encoded protein: CAWSPGSSGANVLTF.

This chain joins TRBV28 and TRBJ1-3; the match to TRBD1 covers 7 bases. Looked up from germline, CDR1 is MDHEN and CDR2 is SYDVKM. Unmatched junction bases numbered 9, after V lost 7 bases and J lost 0 bases. The CDR3 loop spans 16 amino acids. CDR3 sequence reads: CASKTDRFSSGNTIYF. The CDR3 nucleotides are TGTGCCAGCAAAACGGACAGGTTTAGCTCTGGAAACACCATATATTTT.

The V and J genes are TRBV5-6 and TRBJ2-1; TRBD2 matches at 8 bases. The J segment lost 1 base and the V segment lost 6 bases, leaving 6 bases of the junction unmatched. The CDR3 is made up of 15 amino acids. Per the germline V gene, CDR1 is SGHDT and CDR2 is YYEEEE. The CDR3, as DNA: TGTGCCAGCATCCGGGGGGGAGGTTCCTACAATGAGCAGTTCTTC. It codes for CASIRGGGSYNEQFF.

This chain uses TRBV2 with TRBJ2-1; 10 nucleotides line up with TRBD2. After removal of 4 bases from V and 8 bases from J, the junction contained 8 bases not matched to a gene. The CDR3 has 15 residues. Germline assignment: CDR1 SNHLY and CDR2 FYNNEI. CDR3 sequence (DNA): TGTGCCAGCAGTGTACGGGCTAGCGGGGGTGATGAGCAGTTCTTC. It yields the protein CASSVRASGGDEQFF.

This chain links TRBV7-9 with TRBJ2-3; 9 nucleotides align to TRBD2. Losses at the gene ends were 8 bases for V and 6 bases for J; bases not matched to a gene: 0. CDR3 length: 11 residues. CDR1 is SEHNR, CDR2 FQNEAQ, per germline (reference sequence). The CDR3 DNA is TGTGCCAGCGGACTAGCGGATACGCAGTATTTT. It translates to CASGLADTQYF.

The chain recombines TRBV29-1 with TRBJ1-1; maybe TRBD1 (6 bases). Germline V gene data show CDR1 as SQVTM and CDR2 as ANQGSEA. This CDR3 region has 16 residues. Between the trimmed V and J ends, which lost 4 bases and 0 bases, there was a span of 18 bases. The CDR3 bases are TGCAGCGTTGTCGGGGACAAACTTCCGATGAACACTGAAGCTTTCTTT. Encoded protein: CSVVGDKLPMNTEAFF.

The V and J genes are TRBV19 and TRBJ2-3; tentatively, D is TRBD2 (5 bases). CDR1 and CDR2 (germline): LNHDA, SQIVND (reference sequence). V was trimmed by 8 bases and J by 3 bases, leaving 12 bases between them. The CDR3 has 13 amino acids. DNA of the CDR3: TGTGCCAGTGAACTAGGAGGTACAGATACGCAGTATTTT. Translation gives CASELGGTDTQYF.

The V gene is TRBV5-1, the J gene TRBJ2-1; TRBD2 agrees at 11 bases. Trimming took 3 bases from V and 6 from J; bases not matched to a gene: 5. Germline V CDR1 and CDR2: SGHRS, YFSETQ. This CDR3 is built from 15 residues. CDR3 bases: TGCGCCAGCAGCTCGACCGGGACTAGCGGCAATGAGCAGTTCTTC. Translating it yields CASSSTGTSGNEQFF.

This clone has just one count. This chain links TRBV28 with TRBJ2-7, with D tentatively TRBD2 (6 bases). The CDR3 runs to 13 residues. V dropped 3 bases and J dropped 3 bases, with 9 bases sitting between them. Germline V gene sequence: CDR1 MDHEN, CDR2 SYDVKM. The chain's CDR3 is CASSFQGGYEQYF. In nucleotides, the CDR3 is TGTGCCAGCAGTTTTCAGGGAGGCTACGAGCAGTACTTC. Using reference TRBV28 and TRBJ2-7 for the parts outside the CDR3, the full variable domain is DVKVTQSSRYLVKRTGEKVFLECVQDMDHENMFWYRQDPGLGLRLIYFSYDVKMKEKGDIPEGYSVSREKKERFSLILESASTNQTSMYLCASSFQGGYEQYFGPGTRLTVT.

This sequence joins TRBV11-2 and TRBJ1-3, with 8 bases lining up with TRBD1. CDR1 is SGHAT and CDR2 is FQNNGV in the germline V gene. The V and J ends lost 5 bases and 4 bases, in that order; junction bases with no gene match: 10. This CDR3 is built from 16 residues. The CDR3 protein is CASSRIQGARGNTIYF. The DNA for the CDR3 is TGTGCCAGCAGCCGAATTCAGGGGGCGCGCGGAAACACCATATATTTT.

The gene calls are TRBV28 and TRBJ2-4; D perhaps matches TRBD1 (6 bases). Trimming pared 6 bases from V and 4 bases from J, leaving 10 bases between. The length of the CDR3 is 13 residues. In germline, CDR1 is MDHEN, CDR2 SYDVKM. For the CDR3, the DNA is TGTGCCAGCAGAGGGGGAGTTAAAAACATTCAGTACTTC. This codes for CASRGGVKNIQYF.

The gene calls are TRBV28 and TRBJ2-7, with D maybe TRBD1 (6 bases). The germline V gene encodes CDR1 MDHEN and CDR2 SYDVKM. This CDR3 comprises 14 residues. V lost 3 bases and J 4 bases, leaving 13 bases between the germline ends. In DNA, the CDR3 is TGTGCCAGCAGTTTGGTGGGGGCGAAGTACGAGCAGTACTTC. Encoded protein: CASSLVGAKYEQYF. Full variable domain (missing parts from reference TRBV28 and TRBJ2-7): DVKVTQSSRYLVKRTGEKVFLECVQDMDHENMFWYRQDPGLGLRLIYFSYDVKMKEKGDIPEGYSVSREKKERFSLILESASTNQTSMYLCASSLVGAKYEQYFGPGTRLTVT.

The chain carries TRBV13 and TRBJ2-1; a weak D match, TRBD2 (5 bases). The length of the CDR3 is 16 residues. Trimming cost V 7 bases and J 0 bases, with 16 bases left between them. Germline CDR1 is PRHDT and CDR2 is FYEKMQ (reference sequence). The CDR3 loop is CASIRGGLSSYNEQFF. In DNA, the CDR3 is TGTGCCAGCATCCGTGGCGGGTTGAGCTCCTACAATGAGCAGTTCTTC.

This chain links TRBV7-9 with TRBJ1-2, with D possibly TRBD1 on 6 matching bases. Trimming left V 3 bases short and J 7 bases short, with 24 bases between. CDR3 size: 17 residues. The V gene's germline CDR1 is SEHNR and CDR2 FQNEAQ (reference sequence). The CDR3 nucleotides are TGTGCCAGCAGCTTTGGGGGGGCGTCCCCTGGAATGGTTGGCTACACCTTC. It encodes CASSFGGASPGMVGYTF.